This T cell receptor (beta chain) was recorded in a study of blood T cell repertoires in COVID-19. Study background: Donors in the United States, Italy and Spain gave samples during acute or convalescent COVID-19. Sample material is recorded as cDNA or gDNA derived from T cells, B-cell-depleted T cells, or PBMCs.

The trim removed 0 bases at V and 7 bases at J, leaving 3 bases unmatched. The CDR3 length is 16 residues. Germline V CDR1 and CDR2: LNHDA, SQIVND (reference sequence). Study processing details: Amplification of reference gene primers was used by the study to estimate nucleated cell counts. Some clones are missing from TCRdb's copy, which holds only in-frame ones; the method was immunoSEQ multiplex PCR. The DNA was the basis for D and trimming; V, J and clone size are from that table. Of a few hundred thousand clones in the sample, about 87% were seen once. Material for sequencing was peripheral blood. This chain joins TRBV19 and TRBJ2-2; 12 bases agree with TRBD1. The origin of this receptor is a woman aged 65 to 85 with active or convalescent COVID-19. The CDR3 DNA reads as TGTGCCAGTAGTATAGAGGGGACAGGGGGCAACGGGGAGCTGTTTTTT. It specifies CASSIEGTGGNGELFF.